Below are 24 T cell receptor beta chains sequenced from a single sample in a study of T-cell memory formation after mild COVID-19. TCRdb reprocessed the 5' RACE reads via MiXCR and lists one record per CDR3 protein. The sample has 50,000 to 60,000 distinct CDR3 sequences, approximately 30% seen once. Sequencing was carried out using PBMCs or a T cell subset sorted from them (not recorded which). The receptor source for this set is a young man who had mild COVID-19 (a few samples of this study predate the infection). Cell type and time point are not known.

The gene calls are TRBV20-1 and TRBJ2-1, with D possibly TRBD2 on 5 matching bases. Germline V lookup: CDR1 DFQATT, CDR2 SNEGSKA (reference sequence). CDR3 length: 14 amino acids. V was shortened by 2 bases and J by 7 bases, with 15 bases between the two germline ends. The CDR3 loop reads CSARSSESRNEQFF. The CDR3 DNA follows: TGCAGTGCTAGAAGTAGCGAATCTAGGAATGAGCAGTTCTTC.

This clonotype showed up just a few times. The chain uses TRBV29-1 and TRBJ2-7, with D uncertain. The germline V gene encodes CDR1 SQVTM and CDR2 ANQGSEA. Trimming removed 1 base at V and 0 bases at J, with 10 bases between. The CDR3 runs to 14 residues. This chain's CDR3 is CSVEVLESSYEQYF. The CDR3 coding sequence is TGCAGCGTTGAAGTCCTGGAGTCCTCCTACGAGCAGTACTTC.

V gene TRBV11-2 combines with J gene TRBJ2-4; TRBD1 matches at 9 bases. The V and J ends lost 6 bases and 0 bases, in that order; junction bases with no gene match: 9. This CDR3 comprises 17 residues. CDR1 SGHAT and CDR2 FQNNGV come from the germline V gene. The CDR3 protein is CASSVPGQGLAKNIQYF. The CDR3 DNA is TGTGCCAGCAGTGTACCGGGACAGGGCCTAGCCAAAAACATTCAGTACTTC.

This clonotype was counted only a few times. The chain uses TRBV6-4 and TRBJ2-4; perhaps TRBD1 as D (6 bases). V was clipped by 0 bases and J by 3 bases, with 15 bases between them. The CDR3 consists of 17 residues. Germline-derived CDR1 and CDR2 are MRHNA and SNTAGT. Written as DNA, the CDR3 is TGTGCCAGCAGTGACTCGATTAGGGACACGAACAAAAACATTCAGTACTTC. Protein product: CASSDSIRDTNKNIQYF.

This clonotype was seen a few times. V usage is TRBV4-1 and J usage is TRBJ2-3; 10 bases are a match to TRBD1. This CDR3 has 15 amino acids. Looked up from germline, CDR1 is MGHRA and CDR2 is YSYEKL. V was clipped by 1 base and J by 4 bases; unmatched bases: 2. In DNA form, the CDR3 reads TGCGCCAGCAGCCAAGTGGACAGGGGGGCAGATACGCAGTATTTT. As protein: CASSQVDRGADTQYF.

This clonotype turned up a few times. The chain links TRBV12-3 or TRBV12-4 to TRBJ2-7, with 8 bases that match TRBD2. The CDR3 consists of 15 residues. J gave up 0 bases and V 6 bases, and 7 bases lay outside the gene matches. In DNA form, the CDR3 reads TGTGCCAGCAGCCGTGGTGCGGGGGGCTCCTACGAGCAGTACTTC. Translating it yields CASSRGAGGSYEQYF.

The rearrangement joins TRBV3-1 to TRBJ2-1, with D possibly TRBD2 on 6 matching bases. Germline V gives CDR1 LGHDT, CDR2 YNNKEL (reference sequence). Trimming pared 4 bases from V and 9 bases from J, leaving 19 bases between. The CDR3 consists of 15 residues. CDR3 sequence reads: CASSPTSPWDGEQFF. The CDR3 DNA sequence: TGTGCCAGCAGCCCCACTAGCCCGTGGGACGGTGAGCAGTTCTTC.

This clonotype was recorded at least ten times. V usage is TRBV6-2 or TRBV6-3 and J usage is TRBJ2-3; the match to TRBD2 covers 7 bases. The junction had 9 bases not matched to a gene; V was cut back by 7 bases and J by 2 bases. The CDR3 runs 15 residues. The germline V gene encodes CDR1 MNHEY and CDR2 SVGEGT. The CDR3 DNA is TGTGCCAGCACTCACGGGCTAGCGGACACAGATACGCAGTATTTT. Amino acid sequence: CASTHGLADTDTQYF.

The chain uses TRBV5-1 and TRBJ2-7; a weak D match, TRBD2 (5 bases). CDR3 length: 13 amino acids. From germline, CDR1 is SGHRS and CDR2 YFSETQ. V lost 0 bases to trimming and J lost 9 bases, with 13 bases between them. CDR3 sequence (DNA): TGCGCCAGCAGCTTGGACGGACTCGGATGGCAGTACTTC. It encodes CASSLDGLGWQYF.

The chain uses TRBV9 and TRBJ2-2; D remains unclear. The ends were cut back, 6 bases at V and 0 bases at J, with 6 bases in the middle. There are 13 residues in the CDR3. In germline, CDR1 is SGDLS, CDR2 YYNGEE. DNA of the CDR3: TGTGCCAGCAACCACGCGAACACCGGGGAGCTGTTTTTT. Translating gives CASNHANTGELFF. Together with reference TRBV9 and TRBJ2-2, the CDR3 gives the full variable domain: DSGVTQTPKHLITATGQRVTLRCSPRSGDLSVYWYQQSLDQGLQFLIQYYNGEERAKGNILERFSAQQFPDLHSELNLSSLELGDSALYFCASNHANTGELFFGEGSRLTVL.

V and J are TRBV12-5 and TRBJ2-5; TRBD2 might be the D (6 bases). Trimming stripped 0 bases from V and 1 base from J, with 9 bases between. Germline V CDR1 and CDR2: LGHNT, FRNRAP. The CDR3 totals 15 residues. The CDR3 coding sequence is TGTGCTAGTGGTTTGGTACCGGGGGTCCAAGAGACCCAGTACTTC. This sequence encodes CASGLVPGVQETQYF.

V is TRBV29-1 and J is TRBJ1-5; TRBD1 aligns across 8 bases. This CDR3 contains 13 residues. Germline V gives CDR1 SQVTM, CDR2 ANQGSEA. V dropped 7 bases and J dropped 3; count of bases not matched to a gene: 5. CDR3 DNA: TGCAGCGCAGGACAGGGCTTCAATCAGCCCCAGCATTTT. This gives the protein CSAGQGFNQPQHF.

V gene TRBV7-2 combines with J gene TRBJ1-6; D not certain. With 0 bases removed from V and 6 bases from J, the gap between germline ends came to 6 bases. There are 14 residues in the CDR3. Germline loops: CDR1 SGHTA, CDR2 FQGNSA. CDR3 region: CASSLASVNSPLHF. In DNA, the CDR3 is TGTGCCAGCAGCTTAGCCTCTGTTAATTCACCCCTCCACTTT.

This clonotype has only a few counts. The V gene is TRBV12-3 or TRBV12-4, the J gene TRBJ2-2, with D possibly TRBD2 on 6 matching bases. The V end lost 4 bases, the J end lost 2 bases, and 8 bases lay between the germline ends. The length of the CDR3 is 14 residues. CDR3 protein: CASSSEGNTGELFF. Written as DNA, the CDR3 is TGTGCCAGCAGTTCGGAGGGCAACACCGGGGAGCTGTTTTTT.

Many counts were recorded for this clonotype. The chain links TRBV15 to TRBJ1-4; D is undetermined. The germline CDR1 and CDR2 sequences are LNHNV and YYDKDF (reference sequence). Trimming stripped 0 bases from V and 5 bases from J, with 10 bases between. There are 15 residues in the CDR3. The CDR3 coding sequence is TGTGCCACCAGCAGAGAGGGCGGACTGAATGAAAAACTGTTTTTT. The encoded protein is CATSREGGLNEKLFF.

This clonotype was counted only a few times. V gene TRBV27 combines with J gene TRBJ2-3, with a possible D match to TRBD2 (5 bases). This CDR3 contains 16 residues. CDR1 and CDR2 from the germline V gene are MNHEY and SMNVEV (reference sequence). V gave up 6 bases and J gave up 0 bases, with 16 bases separating them. The CDR3 sequence: CASSLLGSASTDTQYF. The CDR3 DNA is TGTGCCAGCAGCCTCCTCGGTAGCGCAAGCACAGATACGCAGTATTTT.

V gene TRBV12-3 or TRBV12-4 combines with J gene TRBJ2-7, with 10 bases lining up with TRBD1. The CDR3 runs to 14 residues. V lost 8 bases to trimming and J lost 2 bases; unmatched junction nucleotides: 6. CDR3 residues: CASQGQGFTYEQYF. CDR3 nucleotide sequence: TGTGCCAGCCAGGGACAGGGGTTTACCTACGAGCAGTACTTC.

The rearrangement links TRBV6-1 to TRBJ2-7, with D perhaps matching TRBD1 (5 bases). CDR3 size: 15 residues. Trimming removed 7 bases at V and 4 bases at J, with 20 bases between. The germline CDR1 and CDR2 sequences are MNHNS and SASEGT. CDR3 residues: CASTPPGVGLYEQYV. The CDR3 DNA sequence: TGTGCCAGCACCCCGCCGGGTGTGGGGCTGTACGAGCAGTACGTC.

This clonotype was counted only a few times. The chain carries TRBV7-9 and TRBJ2-2; 9 bases match TRBD1. CDR1 is SEHNR, CDR2 FQNEAQ, per germline (reference sequence). V lost 5 bases, J lost 4 bases, and 8 bases stayed unmatched. The CDR3 is 16 amino acids. The CDR3 reads CASSQPGQGFTGELFF. CDR3 bases: TGTGCCAGCAGCCAACCTGGACAGGGGTTCACCGGGGAGCTGTTTTTT.

The V call is TRBV9, the J call TRBJ2-5; D possibly corresponds to TRBD1 (6 bases). Germline lookup yields CDR1 SGDLS and CDR2 YYNGEE. The CDR3 totals 14 residues. The germline V and J ends were trimmed by 3 bases and 3 bases, with 12 bases remaining between them. This CDR3 is CASSAAGVEETQYF. CDR3 bases: TGTGCCAGCAGCGCCGCAGGGGTAGAAGAGACCCAGTACTTC.

The V call is TRBV14, the J call TRBJ2-5, with D unresolved. CDR1 is SGHDN and CDR2 is FVKESK in the germline V gene. CDR3 length: 12 amino acids. The V and J ends lost 1 base and 1 base respectively, with 1 base between them. CDR3 sequence reads: CASSQGQETQYF. CDR3 sequence (DNA): TGTGCCAGCAGCCAAGGCCAAGAGACCCAGTACTTC.

The rearrangement uses TRBV10-3 and TRBJ2-7, with 11 nucleotides matching TRBD1. This CDR3 is built from 16 residues. V gave up 5 bases and J gave up 7 bases; unmatched junction bases: 13. In germline, CDR1 is ENHRY, CDR2 SYGVKD. The CDR3 loop is CAISLRRDRGFREQYV. CDR3 nucleotides: TGTGCCATCAGTTTGCGACGGGACAGGGGGTTTCGAGAGCAGTACGTC.

This clonotype has a handful of counts. The chain couples TRBV20-1 to TRBJ1-5; D not certain. The germline V gene has CDR1 DFQATT and CDR2 SNEGSKA (reference sequence). There are 15 residues in the CDR3. Trimming shortened V by 0 bases and J by 4 bases, and 13 bases separated the two germline ends. CDR3 in amino acids: CSARDVGRENQPQHF. In DNA, the CDR3 is TGCAGTGCTAGAGATGTTGGTAGGGAAAATCAGCCCCAGCATTTT.

The chain combines TRBV2 with TRBJ2-7; no clear D. Germline V gene lookup returns CDR1 SNHLY and CDR2 FYNNEI. Trimming took off 4 bases at V and 0 bases at J, with 13 bases between the two ends. The CDR3 is 15 residues long. The CDR3 nucleotides read TGTGCCAGCAGTGGGTGGATGCTCAGCTCCTACGAGCAGTACGTC. Protein sequence: CASSGWMLSSYEQYV.